The TCR beta chain described here comes from a study of blood T cell repertoires in COVID-19. Study in general: The samples span acute and convalescent COVID-19 from the United States, Italy and Spain. The cDNA or gDNA used as material had been derived from T cells, B-cell-depleted T cells, or PBMCs.

Clones were read by immunoSEQ multiplex PCR, and TCRdb kept only the in-frame ones, dropping some. This table holds around 150,000 clones, more than 75% found once. CDR3 length: 13 residues. V lost 5 bases and J lost 3, with 14 bases in between. The germline CDR1 and CDR2 sequences are SQVTM and ANQGSEA. The J gene is TRBJ2-7, the V gene TRBV29-1; tentative D call: TRBD1 (6 bases). The source material was peripheral blood. The receptor comes from a man in his sixties with acute or convalescent COVID-19. The DNA for the CDR3 is TGCAGCGTTAGCCTGACACAGGGCTACGAGCAGTACTTC. Its protein is CSVSLTQGYEQYF.